This T cell receptor (beta chain) was captured in a study of technical replicates of blood from a handful of donors. The germline CDR1 and CDR2 sequences are KGHSH and LQKENI. Trimming cost V 3 bases and J 1 base; bases outside gene matches: 4. There are 15 residues in the CDR3. The table came from immunoSEQ multiplex PCR; TCRdb's copy has only in-frame clones and leaves some out. The data contain some 80,000 clones, approximately 97% of them seen just once; the ten biggest clones take up 0.3% to 0.35%. Sequenced material: T cells isolated from PBMCs. The sequence derives from a human donor in good health. The chain couples TRBV18 to TRBJ2-7; TRBD1 aligns across 9 bases. CDR3 amino acids: CASSPPGTGSYEQYF. CDR3 bases: TGTGCCAGCTCACCTCCCGGGACAGGGTCCTACGAGCAGTACTTC.